These 7 T cell receptor beta chains were sequenced from one sample in a study of technical replicates of blood from a handful of donors. The assay was immunoSEQ multiplex PCR, and TCRdb's table has in-frame clones only and misses some. The sample yields approximately 73,000 clones, roughly 91% seen once. Sequencing used T cells isolated from PBMCs. Source of these receptors: a human donor in good health.

J is TRBJ1-1 and V is TRBV28; 9 positions agree with TRBD1. The length of the CDR3 is 14 residues. The junction had 12 bases not matched to a gene; V was cut back by 11 bases and J by 5 bases. The germline gives CDR1 MDHEN, CDR2 SYDVKM. CDR3 residues: CAVRSGDRETEAFF. The CDR3 DNA follows: TGTGCCGTCCGGTCTGGGGACAGGGAGACTGAAGCTTTCTTT.

The CDR3 is CASSPPRNEKLFF. The CDR3 DNA reads as TGTGCCAGTAGTCCCCCGAGAAATGAAAAACTGTTTTTT. The chain couples TRBV19 to TRBJ1-4, with unresolved D. Germline V lookup: CDR1 LNHDA, CDR2 SQIVND (reference sequence). This CDR3 has 13 amino acids. The germline V and J ends were trimmed by 5 bases and 5 bases, with 9 bases remaining between them.

The chain joins TRBV15 to TRBJ2-7; D is ambiguous. Germline lookup yields CDR1 LNHNV and CDR2 YYDKDF (reference sequence). Trimming removed 0 bases at V and 6 bases at J, with 15 bases between. CDR3 length: 15 residues. The CDR3 loop reads CATSRDLAAKSEQYF. CDR3 coding DNA: TGTGCCACCAGCAGAGATCTGGCTGCAAAAAGCGAGCAGTACTTC.

V usage is TRBV27 and J usage is TRBJ2-3; D remains unclear. CDR3 size: 13 residues. The V gene's germline CDR1 is MNHEY and CDR2 SMNVEV (reference sequence). Trimming removed 3 bases at V and 7 bases at J, with 11 bases between. The CDR3 here is CASSLGPLNTQYF. As DNA, the CDR3 is TGTGCCAGCAGTTTGGGCCCCCTCAATACGCAGTATTTT.

The V call is TRBV7-2, the J call TRBJ2-1; the D is unclear. V shed 2 bases and J shed 0 bases, with 8 bases lying between them. Per germline, CDR1 SGHTA and CDR2 FQGNSA. This CDR3 contains 15 residues. The CDR3 is CASSLLRSSYNEQFF. The CDR3 DNA is TGTGCCAGCAGCTTACTCCGGAGCTCCTACAATGAGCAGTTCTTC.

This clone has just one count. V usage is TRBV6-1 and J usage is TRBJ1-4, with 9 bases fitting TRBD1. Per the germline V gene, CDR1 is MNHNS and CDR2 is SASEGT. This CDR3 is built from 15 residues. With V trimmed by 5 bases and J by 5 bases, 6 bases remained unmatched. This chain's CDR3 is CASSNPGTGNEKLFF. The CDR3 DNA is TGTGCCAGCAGTAACCCCGGGACAGGGAATGAAAAACTGTTTTTT.

V and J are TRBV10-2 and TRBJ2-3; the D is unclear. The CDR3 has 10 amino acids. V was pared by 3 bases and J by 10 bases, with 5 bases between. CDR1 and CDR2 (germline): WSHSY, SAAADI. The CDR3 bases are TGCGCCAGCAGTGACGTATCGCAGTATTTT. Translated, it gives CASSDVSQYF.